This T cell receptor beta chain is from a study of T-cell memory formation after mild COVID-19. The overall study: Among the donors, TCR clusters were largely specific to each donor.

One entry per CDR3 protein, called by TCRdb with MiXCR from the 5' RACE reads. Among 140,000 to 150,000 distinct CDR3 sequences listed, under 30% were seen once. This CDR3 is built from 16 residues. Germline V gives CDR1 DFQATT, CDR2 SNEGSKA (reference sequence). V was cut by 0 bases and J by 3 bases, with 16 bases left in between. This clonotype was observed a few times. The origin of this receptor is an adult woman who had mild COVID-19 (a few samples of this study predate the infection). Cell type and time point are not known. Material for sequencing was PBMCs or a T cell subset sorted from them (not recorded which). The rearrangement uses TRBV20-1 and TRBJ2-3; TRBD2 might be the D (7 bases). CDR3 DNA: TGCAGTGCTAGAGATATTCTTGGGGGGGCAACAGATACGCAGTATTTT. Translating it yields CSARDILGGATDTQYF.